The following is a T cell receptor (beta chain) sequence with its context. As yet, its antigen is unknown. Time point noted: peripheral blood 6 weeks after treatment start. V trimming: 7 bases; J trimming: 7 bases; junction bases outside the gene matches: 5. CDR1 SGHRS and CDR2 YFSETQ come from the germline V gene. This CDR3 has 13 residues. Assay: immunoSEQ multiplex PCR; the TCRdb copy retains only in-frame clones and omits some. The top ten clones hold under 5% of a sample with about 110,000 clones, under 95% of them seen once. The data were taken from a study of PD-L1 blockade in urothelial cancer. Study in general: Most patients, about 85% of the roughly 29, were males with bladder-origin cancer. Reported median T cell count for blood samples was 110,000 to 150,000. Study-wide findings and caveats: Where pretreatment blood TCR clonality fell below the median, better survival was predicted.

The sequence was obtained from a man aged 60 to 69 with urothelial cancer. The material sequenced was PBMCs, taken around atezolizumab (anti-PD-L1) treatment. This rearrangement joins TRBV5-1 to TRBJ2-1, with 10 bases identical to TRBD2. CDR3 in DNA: TGCGCCAGCGGGGCTAGCGGGAGAAATGAGCAGTTCTTC. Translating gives CASGASGRNEQFF.